This TCR beta chain was found in a study of cytomegalovirus exposure and HLA in healthy donors. The CDR3 is 16 residues long. Germline lookup yields CDR1 LGHNA and CDR2 YNFKEQ. The V end was cut by 4 bases, the J end by 0 bases, with 15 bases between. The PCR contained 60 Vbeta and 13 Jbeta primers. Some clones are missing from TCRdb's copy, which holds only in-frame ones; the method was immunoSEQ multiplex PCR. The table shows some 96,000 clones, with approximately 80% occurring only once. The specimen was PBMCs. This rearrangement joins TRBV4-2 to TRBJ1-2; D is undetermined. This receptor was taken from a female donor in good health and CMV-seronegative. The CDR3 reads CASSRGRQPTNYGYTF. CDR3 nucleotide sequence: TGTGCCAGCAGCCGAGGGCGGCAGCCCACTAACTATGGCTACACCTTC.